The 19 T cell receptor beta chains below come from one sample, sequenced in a study of shared clonotypes between healthy human individuals. TCRdb's table, derived via immunoSEQ multiplex PCR, lists solely in-frame clones and lacks some. The profile shows roughly 720,000 clones, about 90% of them singletons. The sequenced material came from memory CD8+ T cells from PBMCs. Noted subset: CD45RO+ cells pooled with CCR7-negative TemRA cells. Receptors originate from a man aged 18-30 years in good health. Some clones in this sample may be carry-over from other donors' samples.

The chain links TRBV27 to TRBJ2-1; 9 bases match TRBD1. The trim removed 6 bases at V and 9 bases at J, leaving 18 bases unmatched. The CDR3 sequence is 17 residues long. Germline CDR1 MNHEY, CDR2 SMNVEV (reference sequence). The CDR3 DNA is TGTGCCAGCAGCCCCCACCAAGGGACAGGGATTTCCAGTGAGCAGTTCTTC. This encodes CASSPHQGTGISSEQFF.

This chain connects TRBV6-5 to TRBJ2-7, with 11 bases lining up with TRBD2. The ends lost 8 bases at V and 4 bases at J; junction bases unmatched: 7. Germline V gene lookup returns CDR1 MNHEY and CDR2 SVGAGI. The CDR3 extends over 14 amino acids. The CDR3: CASARGLAEYEQYF. CDR3 nucleotide sequence: TGTGCCAGCGCCAGGGGACTAGCGGAATACGAGCAGTACTTC.

This clone has only one observation. The rearrangement uses TRBV6-5 and TRBJ1-2; tentatively, D is TRBD1 (5 bases). Germline CDR1 and CDR2: MNHEY and SVGAGI. The ends were cut back, 0 bases at V and 4 bases at J, with 15 bases in the middle. The CDR3 spans 16 residues. CDR3 sequence (DNA): TGTGCCAGCAGTTACTCGACACAGGTCGTACGCTATGGCTACACCTTC. Translated, it gives CASSYSTQVVRYGYTF.

This clone appeared once. The V gene is TRBV11-2, the J gene TRBJ1-5; tentatively, D is TRBD1 (6 bases). V shed 5 bases and J shed 0 bases, with 11 bases lying between them. The CDR3 covers 15 residues. CDR1 is SGHAT and CDR2 is FQNNGV in the germline V gene. CDR3 sequence: CASSPGGYSNQPQHF. The DNA of the CDR3 is TGTGCCAGCAGCCCGGGGGGCTATAGCAATCAGCCCCAGCATTTT.

This chain joins TRBV9 and TRBJ2-7; 7 nucleotides align to TRBD1. Germline values: CDR1 SGDLS, CDR2 YYNGEE. The length of the CDR3 is 13 residues. V lost 3 bases to trimming and J lost 5 bases; unmatched junction nucleotides: 5. This chain's CDR3 is CASSDRGMDEQYF. The CDR3, as DNA: TGTGCCAGCAGCGACAGGGGAATGGACGAGCAGTACTTC.

This sequence joins TRBV10-3 and TRBJ2-7; 7 bases are shared with TRBD1. V shed 2 bases, J shed 4 bases, and the junction held 8 bases outside the gene matches. This CDR3 spans 15 amino acids. The germline gives CDR1 ENHRY, CDR2 SYGVKD. This CDR3 reads CAISEGDSPSYEQYF. The CDR3 DNA reads TGTGCCATCAGTGAGGGGGACAGCCCGAGTTACGAGCAGTACTTC.

This clone was seen only a few times. The V and J genes are TRBV5-4 and TRBJ1-2; TRBD1 agrees at 10 bases. CDR3 size: 14 residues. The germline gives CDR1 SGHNT, CDR2 YYREEE (reference sequence). After removal of 5 bases from V and 4 bases from J, the junction contained 5 bases not matched to a gene. The CDR3 protein is CASRQTGGGYGYTF. The CDR3 DNA sequence: TGTGCCAGCAGACAGACAGGGGGCGGCTATGGCTACACCTTC.

The chain has TRBV4-3 and TRBJ2-5; 7 nucleotides align to TRBD1. This CDR3 spans 16 amino acids. V shed 4 bases, J shed 4 bases, and the junction held 12 bases outside the gene matches. Germline CDR1 is LGHNA and CDR2 is YSLEER. CDR3 nucleotide sequence: TGCGCCAGCAGCCCGCTGTACGACAGGGTCGGAGAGACCCAGTACTTC. Its protein product is CASSPLYDRVGETQYF.

The chain employs TRBV19 and TRBJ2-7; D possibly uses TRBD1 or TRBD2 (5 bases each). In germline, CDR1 is LNHDA, CDR2 SQIVND (reference sequence). This CDR3 is 13 amino acids long. Deletions cut 4 bases from V and 3 bases from J, with 10 bases between. DNA for the CDR3: TGTGCCAGTAGTACGGGACGAATCTACGAGCAGTACTTC. Its translation is CASSTGRIYEQYF.

This clone has only one observation. The chain combines TRBV21-1 with TRBJ1-2; the table's D call TRBD1 went unverified against the DNA. TRBV21-1 is designated a pseudogene. This CDR3 contains 20 residues. This chain's CDR3 is CASSKAPGTGDPNLNYGYTF. The CDR3 DNA follows: TGTGCCAGCAGCAAAGCCCCCGGGACAGGGGACCCGAACCTTAACTATGGCTACACCTTC.

The CDR3 DNA reads as TGTGCCAGCAGCCCCCCTAGCGGGCTTTTCTCCTACGAGCAGTACTTC. Residues: CASSPPSGLFSYEQYF. This chain joins TRBV5-6 and TRBJ2-7, with 8 bases lining up with TRBD2. Germline values: CDR1 SGHDT, CDR2 YYEEEE. With V trimmed by 4 bases and J by 0 bases, 9 bases remained unmatched. The CDR3 sequence is 16 residues long.

Points on this clone: Other nucleotide sequences from this sample produce the same CDR3. The rearrangement links TRBV27 to TRBJ2-1, with a weak D call TRBD2 (6 bases). CDR3 length: 13 residues. Germline-derived CDR1 and CDR2 are MNHEY and SMNVEV (reference sequence). V lost 4 bases and J lost 4, with 8 bases in between. CDR3 loop: CASSWDLYNEQFF. For the CDR3, the DNA is TGTGCCAGCAGTTGGGACTTGTACAATGAGCAGTTCTTC.

The J gene is TRBJ1-1, the V gene TRBV11-3; D possibly corresponds to TRBD1 (5 bases). The germline V gene encodes CDR1 SGHNT and CDR2 YENEEA. Trimming removed 2 bases from V and 0 bases from J, with 7 bases in between. The CDR3 consists of 14 residues. The CDR3 nucleotides read TGTGCCAGCAGCTTATCAGGGATGAACACTGAAGCTTTCTTT. This codes for CASSLSGMNTEAFF. The whole variable domain, filled in from reference TRBV11-3 and TRBJ1-1, reads EAGVVQSPRYKIIEKKQPVAFWCNPISGHNTLYWYLQNLGQGPELLIRYENEEAVDDSQLPKDRFSAERLKGVDSTLKIQPAELGDSAVYLCASSLSGMNTEAFFGQGTRLTVV.

The table lists this clone with a count of one. This chain joins TRBV28 and TRBJ2-7; 7 bases fit TRBD1. The germline V gene has CDR1 MDHEN and CDR2 SYDVKM. V dropped 6 bases and J dropped 3; count of bases not matched to a gene: 11. CDR3 length: 15 amino acids. The CDR3 reads CASSLMAAGGYEQYF. For the CDR3, the DNA is TGTGCCAGCAGCCTAATGGCGGCAGGGGGCTACGAGCAGTACTTC.

This sequence joins TRBV7-9 and TRBJ2-2; D is undetermined. This CDR3 is built from 13 residues. CDR1 is SEHNR and CDR2 is FQNEAQ in the germline V gene (reference sequence). V lost 6 bases and J 1 base, leaving 6 bases between the germline ends. CDR3 DNA sequence: TGTGCCAGCAGGAAGGGGAACACCGGGGAGCTGTTTTTT. Protein sequence: CASRKGNTGELFF.

V usage is TRBV10-2 and J usage is TRBJ1-2; D is unresolved. The CDR3 has 15 residues. Germline CDR1 WSHSY, CDR2 SAAADI. V lost 0 bases, J lost 8 bases, and 16 bases lay in between. The CDR3 region is CASSESLGGALGYTF. The CDR3 DNA follows: TGCGCCAGCAGTGAGTCTCTGGGAGGCGCGTTGGGCTACACCTTC.

J is TRBJ2-7 and V is TRBV11-3; a weak D match, TRBD1 (6 bases). The CDR3 is made up of 14 amino acids. CDR1 and CDR2 from the germline V gene are SGHNT and YENEEA. V dropped 5 bases and J dropped 5 bases, with 16 bases sitting between them. The CDR3 DNA is TGTGCCAGCAGCGATAGTACAGGGTCCAACGAGCAGTACTTC. Its protein is CASSDSTGSNEQYF.

In its sample, this clone was seen once. The rearrangement links TRBV13 to TRBJ1-3, with D tentatively TRBD1 (5 bases). Trimming removed 2 bases at V and 2 bases at J, with 7 bases between. The CDR3 spans 14 residues. CDR1 is PRHDT, CDR2 FYEKMQ, per germline (reference sequence). CDR3 sequence reads: CASSLQGAGNTIYF. The CDR3 DNA sequence: TGTGCCAGCAGCTTACAGGGCGCTGGAAACACCATATATTTT.

The CDR3 DNA is TGTGCTAGTTCACCCCCTAGCGGGAACCAAGAGACCCAGTACTTC. Translation: CASSPPSGNQETQYF. This sequence joins TRBV12-5 and TRBJ2-5, with 9 bases lining up with TRBD2. This CDR3 is 15 amino acids long. Germline loops: CDR1 LGHNT, CDR2 FRNRAP. The V segment lost 8 bases and the J segment 0 bases; nucleotides outside the gene matches: 7. The whole variable domain, remainder taken from reference TRBV12-5 and TRBJ2-5, is DARVTQTPRHKVTEMGQEVTMRCQPILGHNTVFWYRQTMMQGLELLAYFRNRAPLDDSGMPKDRFSAEMPDATLATLKIQPSEPRDSAVYFCASSPPSGNQETQYFGPGTRLLVL.